A selection of T cell receptor beta chains follows, all from one sample in a study of T cells in localized non-small cell lung cancer. Sequencing used immunoSEQ multiplex PCR; TCRdb keeps in-frame clones, though not all of them. The profile covers around 20,000 clones, with about 89% appearing a single time and approximately 9.1% taken by the ten largest. Sample: peripheral blood, taken before any cancer treatment. The receptors stem from a man aged 40-75 years with stage I lung adenocarcinoma. Both conserved end residues are part of each CDR3. Each record gives: V gene, D gene, CDR3 protein. A D gene is named only where the DNA matches it firmly.

TRBV27 NA CASSSTVQETQYF
TRBV19 TRBD1 CASSILTGASYEQYF
TRBV5-1 TRBD1 CASSTGTGTPDTQYF
TRBV29-1 NA CSVSLQGLGQPQHF
TRBV27 TRBD1 CASSFDGTGVYEQYF
TRBV6-1 NA CASRAGAGNTIYF
TRBV27 NA CASSFSSSLGEVIRPDHNYGYTF
TRBV9 NA CASSAVGSDLSSYNEQFF
TRBV5-1 NA CASSLAIGNEQFF
TRBV6-1 NA CASSPQDLGGYTF
TRBV2 TRBD2 CASSDPSGTSYNEQFF
TRBV6-5 NA CASSYSWGAGELFF
TRBV5-1 NA CASSLASGTDTQYF
TRBV18 NA CASSPPQRPYTGELFF
TRBV11-3 NA CASSPRGPTDTQYF
TRBV5-5 NA CASSPEERIRTEAFF
TRBV30 TRBD1 CAWSKDRNSYEQYF
TRBV15 NA CATSRPTPTGSNQPQHF
TRBV4-1 NA CASSQQGGPSTDTQYF
TRBV9 TRBD1 CASSVVGQGDTEAFF
TRBV28 NA CASRSSGARDEQYF
TRBV2 TRBD1 CASNRTGPNTEAFF
TRBV6-5 TRBD1 CASSTYRGNTEAFF
TRBV5-1 TRBD1 CASSLDRGKNGYTF
TRBV19 TRBD1 CASSGRGTGEEGYTF
TRBV5-1 NA CASEGDTEAFF
TRBV10-1 TRBD1 CASARQGANTGELFF
TRBV14 NA CASSQPNTEAFF
TRBV4-1 NA CASSQGGRDREPQHF
TRBV27 NA CASSFFVNTGELFF
TRBV11-3 NA CASSLFLGGANGYTF